This is a list of T cell receptor beta chains from one sample in a study of T cell responses to AZD1222 COVID-19 vaccine. Clones were sequenced by immunoSEQ multiplex PCR, and TCRdb holds only the in-frame ones, with some missing. The table has about 120,000 clones, 70% to 90% seen once. The sample in question was peripheral blood, obtained 28 days after the second AZD1222 dose. The receptor source for this set is an adult who received the AZD1222 COVID-19 vaccine. Each CDR3 is given with its conserved first and last residue. The order of the fields is V gene, J gene, CDR3 protein.

TRBV30	TRBJ1-1	CAWSEPGFMNTEAFF
TRBV27	TRBJ1-6	CASSLEVRNSPLHF
TRBV6-5	TRBJ1-2	CASSPRQGFLLGYTF
TRBV19	TRBJ2-1	CASSIDRGRSDEQFF
TRBV12-5	TRBJ1-2	CASGLVAGALDGYTF
TRBV7-9	TRBJ1-5	CASRPGTGDQPQHF
TRBV5-8	TRBJ2-1	CASSGGQGSDNEQFF
TRBV10-3	TRBJ1-4	CATTRDLGEEKLFF
TRBV7-6	TRBJ2-2	CASSFYIAGMRGDTGELFF
TRBV5-4	TRBJ1-1	CASSLAGVLTEAFF
TRBV19	TRBJ1-2	CASNRDSYGYTF
TRBV18	TRBJ1-1	CASSPGLRTEAFF
TRBV5-5	TRBJ1-2	CASSLESSSYYGYTF
TRBV6-5	TRBJ2-5	CASTVAGGTQYF
TRBV5-1	TRBJ2-3	CASSLGRAGTDTQYF
TRBV24-1	TRBJ1-4	CATSEGASVRVLFF
TRBV19	TRBJ1-5	CASSKTYSNQPQHF
TRBV6-1	TRBJ1-5	CASSAPVRVPNQPQHF
TRBV14	TRBJ1-4	CASSRLLPGTGEKLFF